Ten or more counts support the clone carrying this T cell receptor (beta chain). No antigen is known for it. These data belong to a study of T-cell reconstitution after alpha-beta-depleted transplantation in children. V shed 5 bases, J shed 2 bases, and the junction held 11 bases outside the gene matches. Germline V gene lookup returns CDR1 DFQATT and CDR2 SNEGSKA (reference sequence). The CDR3 consists of 16 residues. It was with unique molecular identifiers that the TCRbeta library was prepared. One entry per CDR3 protein, called by TCRdb with MiXCR from the PCR reads. The sample has hundreds of thousands of distinct CDR3 sequences, more than 20% seen once. General observations from the study: As was reported, about two months after transplant, alpha-beta T cells came from several hundred expanded graft clones.

This sample comprised PBMCs, mostly from graft donor cells, obtained 360 days after TCRalphabeta/CD19-depleted stem cell transplant. The chain carries TRBV20-1 and TRBJ2-5; 10 bases align to TRBD2. This receptor was identified in a female patient aged 2-10 years who had a stem cell transplant for congenital amegakaryocytic thrombocytopenia, so the T cells may come from the graft donor. The CDR3 DNA reads TGCAGTGCTCCCCCTCCCCTGACTAGCGGGCAAGAGACCCAGTACTTC. Translated, it gives CSAPPPLTSGQETQYF.